The present T cell receptor (beta chain) was sequenced within a study of OX40 agonist ivuxolimab in advanced cancers. Overall study context: With a range of roughly 23 to 90, age averaged about 58 years, and about 80% were male. Partial responses were observed in three patients, of whom one had hepatocellular carcinoma and two had cutaneous melanoma. Study results and limitations: By week 6 at 0.1 to 3.0 mg/kg, blood CD4+ and CD8+ T cells had expanded clonally. Researchers did not establish what antigens the expanded peripheral T cells target.

V was clipped by 7 bases and J by 4 bases, with 16 bases between them. The CDR3 length is 14 residues. Germline V CDR1 and CDR2: MDHEN, SYDVKM. The repertoire was sequenced with immunoSEQ multiplex PCR; TCRdb's copy has only in-frame clones and lacks some. The sample lists 85,000 to 95,000 clones, roughly 87% occurring once. About this clone itself: Its antigen is not known.

The V and J genes are TRBV28 and TRBJ1-1; no clear D gene. The source of this sequence is an adult with an advanced solid tumor such as melanoma, head and neck, liver or kidney cancer. Here the sequenced sample was CD4+ or CD8+ T cells sorted from blood, taken in a trial of the OX40 agonist ivuxolimab. In nucleotides, the CDR3 is TGTGCCAGCACCCGACATAGAGAGGCCACTGAAGCTTTCTTT. It encodes CASTRHREATEAFF.